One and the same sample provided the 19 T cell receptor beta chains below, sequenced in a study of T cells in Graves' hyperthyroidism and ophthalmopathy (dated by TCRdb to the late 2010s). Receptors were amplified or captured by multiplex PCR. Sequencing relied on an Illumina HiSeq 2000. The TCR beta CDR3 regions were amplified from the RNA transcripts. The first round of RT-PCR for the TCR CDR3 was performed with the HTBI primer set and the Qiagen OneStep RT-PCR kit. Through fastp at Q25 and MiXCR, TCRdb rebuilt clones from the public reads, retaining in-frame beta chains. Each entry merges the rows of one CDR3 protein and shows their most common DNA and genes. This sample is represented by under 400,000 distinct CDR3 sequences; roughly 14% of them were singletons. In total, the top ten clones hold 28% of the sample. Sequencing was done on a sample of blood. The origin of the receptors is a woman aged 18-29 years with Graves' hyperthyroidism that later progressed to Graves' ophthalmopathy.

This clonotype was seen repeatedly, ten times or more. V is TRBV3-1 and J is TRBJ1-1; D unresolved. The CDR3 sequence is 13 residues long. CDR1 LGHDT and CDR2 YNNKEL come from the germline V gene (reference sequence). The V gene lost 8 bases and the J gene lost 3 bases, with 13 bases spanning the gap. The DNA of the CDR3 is TGTGCCAGCTCAGTTGGGAGGTACACTGAAGCTTTCTTT. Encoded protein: CASSVGRYTEAFF.

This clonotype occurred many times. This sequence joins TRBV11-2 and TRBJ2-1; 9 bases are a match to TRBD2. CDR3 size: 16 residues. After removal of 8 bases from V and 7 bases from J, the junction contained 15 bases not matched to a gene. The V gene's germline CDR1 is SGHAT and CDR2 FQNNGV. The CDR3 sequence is CASGGISGRKGNEQFF. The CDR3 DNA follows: TGTGCCAGCGGGGGAATAAGCGGGAGGAAGGGGAATGAGCAGTTCTTC.

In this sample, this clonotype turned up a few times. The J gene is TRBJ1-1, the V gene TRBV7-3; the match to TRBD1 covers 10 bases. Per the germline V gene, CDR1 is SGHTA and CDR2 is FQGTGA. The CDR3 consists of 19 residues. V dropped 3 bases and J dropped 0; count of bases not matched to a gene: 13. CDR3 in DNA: TGTGCCAGCAGCTTCATTCGTTTGCGGACAGGGGGAATGAACACTGAAGCTTTCTTT. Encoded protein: CASSFIRLRTGGMNTEAFF.

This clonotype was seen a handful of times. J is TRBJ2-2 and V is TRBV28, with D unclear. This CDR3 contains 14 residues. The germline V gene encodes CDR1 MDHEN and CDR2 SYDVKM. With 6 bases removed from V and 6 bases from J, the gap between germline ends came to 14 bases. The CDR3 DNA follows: TGTGCCAGCAGCCCCCTCGGAGAGTCCGGGGAGCTGTTTTTT. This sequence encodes CASSPLGESGELFF. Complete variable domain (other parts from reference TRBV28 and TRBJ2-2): DVKVTQSSRYLVKRTGEKVFLECVQDMDHENMFWYRQDPGLGLRLIYFSYDVKMKEKGDIPEGYSVSREKKERFSLILESASTNQTSMYLCASSPLGESGELFFGEGSRLTVL.

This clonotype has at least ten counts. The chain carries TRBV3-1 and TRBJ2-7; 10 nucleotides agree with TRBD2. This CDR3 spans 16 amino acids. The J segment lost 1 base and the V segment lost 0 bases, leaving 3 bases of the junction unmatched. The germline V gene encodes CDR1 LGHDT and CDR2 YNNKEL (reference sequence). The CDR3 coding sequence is TGTGCCAGCAGCCAAGATCAGACTAGCGGGTCCTACGAGCAGTACTTC. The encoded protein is CASSQDQTSGSYEQYF.

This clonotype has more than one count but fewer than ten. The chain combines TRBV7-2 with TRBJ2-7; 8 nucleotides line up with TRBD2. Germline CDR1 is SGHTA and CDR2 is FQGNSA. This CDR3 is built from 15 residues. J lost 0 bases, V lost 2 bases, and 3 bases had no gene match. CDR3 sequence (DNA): TGTGCCAGCAGCTTAAACGGGGGGGGCTCCTACGAGCAGTACTTC. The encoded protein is CASSLNGGGSYEQYF.

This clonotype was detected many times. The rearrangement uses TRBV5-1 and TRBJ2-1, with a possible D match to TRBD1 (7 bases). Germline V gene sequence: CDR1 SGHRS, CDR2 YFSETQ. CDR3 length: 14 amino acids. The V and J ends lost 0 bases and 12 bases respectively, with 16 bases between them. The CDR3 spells CASSLVVGQGGQFF. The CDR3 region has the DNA TGCGCCAGCAGCTTGGTTGTCGGCCAGGGGGGGCAGTTCTTC.

CDR3 sequence: CASSLASSLELFF. The CDR3 nucleotides read TGCGCCAGCAGCTTGGCCAGTTCATTGGAACTGTTTTTT. The V and J genes are TRBV5-1 and TRBJ1-4; D unclear. From germline, CDR1 is SGHRS and CDR2 YFSETQ. Trimming stripped 0 bases from V and 12 bases from J, with 12 bases between. This CDR3 spans 13 amino acids. The complete variable domain, with remaining parts taken from reference TRBV5-1 and TRBJ1-4, reads KAGVTQTPRYLIKTRGQQVTLSCSPISGHRSVSWYQQTPGQGLQFLFEYFSETQRNKGNFPGRFSGRQFSNSRSEMNVSTLELGDSALYLCASSLASSLELFFGSGTQLSVL.

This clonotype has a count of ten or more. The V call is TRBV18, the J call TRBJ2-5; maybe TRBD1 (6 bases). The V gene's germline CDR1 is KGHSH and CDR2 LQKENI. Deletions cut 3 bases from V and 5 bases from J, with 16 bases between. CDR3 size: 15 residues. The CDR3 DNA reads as TGTGCCAGCTCACCCCGGGACACGTATCTTGAGACCCAGTACTTC. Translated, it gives CASSPRDTYLETQYF.

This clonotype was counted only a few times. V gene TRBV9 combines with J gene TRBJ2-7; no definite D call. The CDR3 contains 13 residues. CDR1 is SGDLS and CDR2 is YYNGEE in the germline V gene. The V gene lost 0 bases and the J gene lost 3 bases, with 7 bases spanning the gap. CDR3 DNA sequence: TGTGCCAGCAGCGTAGGGCACAGCTACGAGCAGTACTTC. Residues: CASSVGHSYEQYF. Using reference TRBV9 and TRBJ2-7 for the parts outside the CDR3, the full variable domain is DSGVTQTPKHLITATGQRVTLRCSPRSGDLSVYWYQQSLDQGLQFLIQYYNGEERAKGNILERFSAQQFPDLHSELNLSSLELGDSALYFCASSVGHSYEQYFGPGTRLTVT.

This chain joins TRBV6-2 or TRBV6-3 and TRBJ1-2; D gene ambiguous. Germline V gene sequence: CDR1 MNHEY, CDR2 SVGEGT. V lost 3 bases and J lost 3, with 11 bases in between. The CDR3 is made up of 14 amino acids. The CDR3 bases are TGTGCCAGCAGTTATGACCCGGGAGACTATGGCTACACCTTC. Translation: CASSYDPGDYGYTF.

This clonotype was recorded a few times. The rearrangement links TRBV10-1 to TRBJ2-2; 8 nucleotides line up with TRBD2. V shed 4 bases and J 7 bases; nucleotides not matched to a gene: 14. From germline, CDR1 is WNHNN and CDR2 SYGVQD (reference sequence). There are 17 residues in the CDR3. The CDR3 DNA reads TGCGCCAGCAGTGTTGGCGGAGCGGGAGTCCCGAGCGGGGAGCTGTTTTTT. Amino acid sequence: CASSVGGAGVPSGELFF.

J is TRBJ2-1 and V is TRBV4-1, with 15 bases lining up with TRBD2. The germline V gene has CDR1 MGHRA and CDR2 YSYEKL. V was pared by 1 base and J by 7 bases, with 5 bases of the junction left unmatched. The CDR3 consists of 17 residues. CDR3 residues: CASSQVGLAGGRNEQFF. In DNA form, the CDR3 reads TGCGCCAGCAGCCAAGTCGGACTAGCGGGAGGGCGGAATGAGCAGTTCTTC.

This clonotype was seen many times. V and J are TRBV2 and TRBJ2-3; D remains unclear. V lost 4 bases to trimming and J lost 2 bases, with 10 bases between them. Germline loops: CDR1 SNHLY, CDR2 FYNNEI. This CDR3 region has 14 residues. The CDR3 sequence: CASSAVTLTDTQYF. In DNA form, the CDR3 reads TGTGCCAGCAGTGCTGTAACGCTCACAGATACGCAGTATTTT.

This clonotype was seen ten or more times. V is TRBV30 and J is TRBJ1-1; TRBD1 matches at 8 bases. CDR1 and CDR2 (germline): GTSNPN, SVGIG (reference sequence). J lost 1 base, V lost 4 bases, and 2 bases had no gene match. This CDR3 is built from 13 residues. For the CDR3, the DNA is TGTGCCTGGAAGGACAGGGCGAACACTGAAGCTTTCTTT. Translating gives CAWKDRANTEAFF. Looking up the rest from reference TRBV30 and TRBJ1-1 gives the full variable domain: SQTIHQWPATLVQPVGSPLSLECTVEGTSNPNLYWYRQAAGRGLQLLFYSVGIGQISSEVPQNLSASRPQDRQFILSSKKLLLSDSGFYLCAWKDRANTEAFFGQGTRLTVV.

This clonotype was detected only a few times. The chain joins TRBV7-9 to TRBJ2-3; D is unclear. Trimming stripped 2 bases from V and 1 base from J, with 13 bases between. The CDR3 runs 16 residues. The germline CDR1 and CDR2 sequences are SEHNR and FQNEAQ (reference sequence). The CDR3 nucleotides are TGTGCCAGCAGCTTAATCGGCAAGGGCGGCACAGATACGCAGTATTTT. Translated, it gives CASSLIGKGGTDTQYF.

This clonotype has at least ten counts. The CDR3 bases are TGTGCCAGCACCCTAAGCGGGGCTGGCTACAATGAGCAGTTCTTC. Translation: CASTLSGAGYNEQFF. V is TRBV28 and J is TRBJ2-1; 7 nucleotides agree with TRBD2. V shed 7 bases and J 3 bases; nucleotides not matched to a gene: 9. This CDR3 has 15 amino acids. Germline-derived CDR1 and CDR2 are MDHEN and SYDVKM.

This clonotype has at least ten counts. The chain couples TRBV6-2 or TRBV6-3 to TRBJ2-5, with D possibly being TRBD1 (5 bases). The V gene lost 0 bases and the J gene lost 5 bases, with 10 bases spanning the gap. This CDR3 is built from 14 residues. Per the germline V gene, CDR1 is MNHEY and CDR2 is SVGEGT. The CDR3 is CASSYSRGVETQYF. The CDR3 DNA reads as TGTGCCAGCAGTTACTCTAGGGGTGTGGAGACCCAGTACTTC.

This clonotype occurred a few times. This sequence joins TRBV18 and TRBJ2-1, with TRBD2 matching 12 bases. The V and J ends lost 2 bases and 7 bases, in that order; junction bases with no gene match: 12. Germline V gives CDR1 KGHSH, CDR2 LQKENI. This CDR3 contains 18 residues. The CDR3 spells CASSPRLAGESGWNEQFF. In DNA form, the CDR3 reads TGTGCCAGCTCACCAAGACTAGCGGGAGAATCGGGCTGGAATGAGCAGTTCTTC.